This passage covers 22 T cell receptor beta chains from one sample sequenced in a study of PD-1 blockade in classical Hodgkin lymphoma. Time point here: cycle 4 day 1 (C4D1), after 5 to 7 weeks of nivolumab. All patients experienced relapse after autologous stem cell transplantation, and brentuximab vedotin exposure was variable. This table comes from immunoSEQ multiplex PCR, and its TCRdb copy is limited to in-frame clones, with some not included. Altogether fewer than 55,000 clones are present, over 70% being singletons, with the ten largest covering 15% to 20%. This specimen consisted of peripheral blood mononuclear cells (PBMCs), obtained before the fourth cycle of nivolumab. Every receptor here comes from a human donor with classical Hodgkin lymphoma.

V usage is TRBV19 and J usage is TRBJ2-2, with 7 bases aligning to TRBD1. Germline loops: CDR1 LNHDA, CDR2 SQIVND (reference sequence). CDR3 size: 15 residues. The trim removed 7 bases at V and 4 bases at J, leaving 9 bases unmatched. CDR3 coding DNA: TGTGCCAGTACTAGGGGGCAGGTCGCCACCGGGGAGCTGTTTTTT. Protein: CASTRGQVATGELFF.

With regard to this clone: Additional DNA sequences in this sample encode the identical CDR3. This chain links TRBV5-6 with TRBJ2-1, with 7 bases that match TRBD1. Looked up from germline, CDR1 is SGHDT and CDR2 is YYEEEE. With V trimmed by 3 bases and J by 7 bases, 7 bases remained unmatched. The CDR3 sequence is 14 residues long. CDR3 coding DNA: TGTGCCAGCAGCTCCCGCCCAGGGGGTAATGAGCAGTTCTTC. Residues: CASSSRPGGNEQFF.

This rearrangement joins TRBV2 to TRBJ2-7; TRBD2 agrees at 9 bases. Germline V gene lookup returns CDR1 SNHLY and CDR2 FYNNEI. The CDR3 has 14 residues. With 6 bases clipped from V and 2 bases from J, the junction kept 5 bases outside the gene matches. For the CDR3, the DNA is TGTGCCAGCAGGAGGACTAGCGTTACCTACGAGCAGTACTTC. Protein sequence: CASRRTSVTYEQYF.

The chain uses TRBV18 and TRBJ2-7, with D tentatively TRBD2 (6 bases). The germline V gene has CDR1 KGHSH and CDR2 LQKENI. The CDR3 is 13 residues long. Trimming left V 6 bases short and J 7 bases short, with 16 bases between. CDR3 bases: TGTGCCAGCTCGACCGGGCTTGCGGGAGAGCAGTACTTC. Protein product: CASSTGLAGEQYF.

This clone is labeled as medium-sized. The rearrangement joins TRBV6-5 to TRBJ1-1; D gene unclear. Trimming left V 6 bases short and J 0 bases short, with 11 bases between. The CDR3 loop spans 14 amino acids. Germline V gives CDR1 MNHEY, CDR2 SVGAGI. CDR3 DNA: TGTGCCAGCAGCCCTCGGTCCATGAACACTGAAGCTTTCTTT. It yields the protein CASSPRSMNTEAFF.

Only one count was recorded for this clone. V usage is TRBV6-6 and J usage is TRBJ2-2, with 9 nucleotides matching TRBD1. The ends lost 7 bases at V and 1 base at J; junction bases unmatched: 4. This CDR3 spans 15 amino acids. Germline V gives CDR1 MNHNY, CDR2 SVGAGI (reference sequence). CDR3 in amino acids: CASNQDRGNTGELFF. CDR3 nucleotide sequence: TGTGCCAGCAACCAGGACAGGGGGAACACCGGGGAGCTGTTTTTT.

The genes are TRBV28 and TRBJ2-1; a weak D match, TRBD1 (6 bases). V was shortened by 6 bases and J by 0 bases, with 12 bases between the two germline ends. Germline loops: CDR1 MDHEN, CDR2 SYDVKM. The CDR3 sequence is 15 residues long. In DNA, the CDR3 is TGTGCCAGCAGATCCGGGACACACTCCTACAATGAGCAGTTCTTC. Translated: CASRSGTHSYNEQFF.

The chain joins TRBV10-2 to TRBJ1-3; D is uncertain. Germline V gives CDR1 WSHSY, CDR2 SAAADI. The CDR3 runs 13 residues. Trimming cost V 2 bases and J 7 bases, with 9 bases left between them. The CDR3 protein is CASSETPRNTIYF. The CDR3 coding sequence is TGCGCCAGCAGTGAGACCCCGCGGAACACCATATATTTT.

The chain is built from TRBV15 and TRBJ2-5; D not resolved. Trimming stripped 0 bases from V and 2 bases from J, with 10 bases between. The CDR3 totals 15 residues. Germline lookup yields CDR1 LNHNV and CDR2 YYDKDF (reference sequence). CDR3: CATSRDPAPQETQYF. The CDR3 DNA reads as TGTGCCACCAGCAGAGATCCTGCGCCACAAGAGACCCAGTACTTC. Using reference TRBV15 and TRBJ2-5 for the parts outside the CDR3, the full variable domain is DAMVIQNPRYQVTQFGKPVTLSCSQTLNHNVMYWYQQKSSQAPKLLFHYYDKDFNNEADTPDNFQSRRPNTSFCFLDIRSPGLGDTAMYLCATSRDPAPQETQYFGPGTRLLVL.

This clone was found once. The gene calls are TRBV6-1 and TRBJ1-6; TRBD1 is a possible D gene (5 bases). V lost 6 bases to trimming and J lost 7 bases, with 10 bases between them. Looked up from germline, CDR1 is MNHNS and CDR2 is SASEGT. This CDR3 contains 13 residues. The CDR3 bases are TGTGCCAGCAGCGACAGCATGAATTCACCCCTCCACTTT. Protein: CASSDSMNSPLHF.

The chain has TRBV7-2 and TRBJ1-5; perhaps TRBD1 as D (5 bases). From germline, CDR1 is SGHTA and CDR2 FQGNSA. The CDR3 sequence is 14 residues long. Trimming removed 5 bases at V and 3 bases at J, with 11 bases between. The CDR3 DNA reads as TGTGCCAGCAGCCCAACGGGGGACAATCAGCCCCAGCATTTT. Translation: CASSPTGDNQPQHF.

This chain connects TRBV15 to TRBJ2-7; weak D call: TRBD1 (6 bases). CDR3 length equals 14 residues. V was shortened by 3 bases and J by 0 bases, with 9 bases between the two germline ends. Germline loops: CDR1 LNHNV, CDR2 YYDKDF (reference sequence). The DNA of the CDR3 is TGTGCCACCAGCAGCCCGGACAGCTCCTACGAGCAGTACTTC. This gives the protein CATSSPDSSYEQYF.

The chain carries TRBV27 and TRBJ2-5, with D possibly matching TRBD1 (6 bases). This CDR3 is built from 14 residues. The germline V gene encodes CDR1 MNHEY and CDR2 SMNVEV (reference sequence). With 1 base removed from V and 4 bases from J, the gap between germline ends came to 10 bases. CDR3 protein: CASSLWGQVETQYF. The CDR3 DNA follows: TGTGCCAGCAGTTTATGGGGACAAGTAGAGACCCAGTACTTC.

The J gene is TRBJ2-7, the V gene TRBV7-8; D is perhaps TRBD2 (5 bases). There are 14 residues in the CDR3. V dropped 3 bases and J dropped 2 bases, with 11 bases sitting between them. Germline CDR1 is SGHVS and CDR2 is FQNEAQ. The CDR3 sequence is CASSFINGAYEQYF. Here the CDR3 DNA reads TGTGCCAGCAGCTTCATCAACGGGGCCTACGAGCAGTACTTC. Combining the CDR3 with reference TRBV7-8 and TRBJ2-7 gives the whole variable domain GAGVSQSPRYKVAKRGQDVALRCDPISGHVSLFWYQQALGQGPEFLTYFQNEAQLDKSGLPSDRFFAERPEGSVSTLKIQRTQQEDSAVYLCASSFINGAYEQYFGPGTRLTVT.

The chain recombines TRBV19 with TRBJ2-5; TRBD1 matches 8 bases. This CDR3 spans 20 amino acids. The V gene end was trimmed by 3 bases and the J gene end by 3 bases; junction bases not matched to a gene: 21. Per the germline V gene, CDR1 is LNHDA and CDR2 is SQIVND (reference sequence). CDR3 DNA sequence: TGTGCCAGTAGTATCTTCCCGCCCCGGCCCGGGACAGGATTGAAAGAGACCCAGTACTTC. Translated, it gives CASSIFPPRPGTGLKETQYF.

The rearrangement joins TRBV11-2 to TRBJ1-5; D is uncertain. Deletions cut 0 bases from V and 5 bases from J, with 5 bases between. The CDR3 runs to 13 residues. Germline V gives CDR1 SGHAT, CDR2 FQNNGV. The CDR3 DNA sequence: TGTGCCAGCAGCTTAGATCTCGATCAGCCCCAGCATTTT. As protein: CASSLDLDQPQHF.

The chain carries TRBV28 and TRBJ1-5; weak D call: TRBD1 (5 bases). The CDR3 is 17 amino acids. V dropped 7 bases and J dropped 7 bases, with 26 bases sitting between them. Looked up from germline, CDR1 is MDHEN and CDR2 is SYDVKM. The CDR3 protein is CASTHRDPVVVGQPQHF. The CDR3 DNA follows: TGTGCCAGCACCCACCGGGACCCAGTCGTCGTAGGACAGCCCCAGCATTTT.

The chain has TRBV9 and TRBJ1-1; 9 bases are a match to TRBD1. Trimming took 0 bases from V and 3 from J; bases not matched to a gene: 3. The germline V gene encodes CDR1 SGDLS and CDR2 YYNGEE. This CDR3 is built from 15 residues. CDR3 in DNA: TGTGCCAGCAGCGTAGGGGACAGGGAGGACACTGAAGCTTTCTTT. Encoded protein: CASSVGDREDTEAFF.

J is TRBJ2-3 and V is TRBV29-1, with 7 bases aligning to TRBD2. Unmatched junction bases numbered 10, after V lost 1 base and J lost 6 bases. CDR3 length: 15 amino acids. From germline, CDR1 is SQVTM and CDR2 ANQGSEA. CDR3 nucleotide sequence: TGCAGCGTTGAAGGGGGCGGACTAGGGGCGGATACGCAGTATTTT. This gives the protein CSVEGGGLGADTQYF.

About this clone: One end of the junction does not line up with germline, which may come from a read error. The CDR3 sequence is CRAGELFF. As DNA, the CDR3 is TGCAGAGCGGGGGAGCTGTTCTTC. J is TRBJ2-1 and V is TRBV20-1; 8 bases fit TRBD2. The CDR3 totals 8 residues. CDR1 and CDR2 (germline): DFQATT, SNEGSKA (reference sequence).

This chain connects TRBV28 to TRBJ2-3, with D unresolved. Trimming stripped 8 bases from V and 4 bases from J, with 16 bases between. Germline V lookup: CDR1 MDHEN, CDR2 SYDVKM. CDR3 size: 14 residues. The CDR3 DNA follows: TGTGCCAGCTCCCCCTCCGGTAGCTCAGATACGCAGTATTTT. This encodes CASSPSGSSDTQYF.

The V gene is TRBV19, the J gene TRBJ1-3, with TRBD1 as a possible D gene (5 bases). This CDR3 is built from 15 residues. Germline V gene lookup returns CDR1 LNHDA and CDR2 SQIVND (reference sequence). Trimming stripped 6 bases from V and 6 bases from J, with 18 bases between. The CDR3 loop reads CASSLSPGLANTIYF. The DNA for the CDR3 is TGTGCCAGTAGCCTAAGCCCAGGGCTAGCAAACACCATATATTTT.